These T cell receptor beta chains were read from a single sample in a study of T cell responses to AZD1222 COVID-19 vaccine. The method was immunoSEQ multiplex PCR; TCRdb's version includes in-frame clones alone and lacks a portion of them. The table lists roughly 120,000 clones, 85% to 95% of them singletons, with about 8.3% in the top ten. Material: peripheral blood, obtained on day 0 of AZD1222 vaccination. These TCRs come from an adult in good health. Both conserved end residues are part of each CDR3. A D gene is named only where the DNA matches it firmly. The size of a clone is reported for some rows only, either as once, few or many, or as a class for expanded clones.

D gene: .; J gene: TRBJ1-6; clone size: .; V gene: TRBV19; CDR3 DNA: TGTGCCAGTAGTTGGTTGGGGTCACCCCTCCACTTT; CDR3 protein: CASSWLGSPLHF
D gene: .; J gene: TRBJ2-5; clone size: .; V gene: TRBV20-1; CDR3 DNA: TGCAGTGCTAGGGTAAAGACCCAGTACTTC; CDR3 protein: CSARVKTQYF
D gene: .; J gene: TRBJ1-2; clone size: .; V gene: TRBV6-1; CDR3 DNA: TGTGCCAGCAGTGACCCGACCCCCCTGGGCTACACCTTC; CDR3 protein: CASSDPTPLGYTF
D gene: .; J gene: TRBJ1-5; clone size: once; V gene: TRBV4-1; CDR3 DNA: TGCGCCAGCAGCCAAGGCAATCAGCCCCAGCATTTT; CDR3 protein: CASSQGNQPQHF
D gene: .; J gene: TRBJ1-4; clone size: .; V gene: TRBV19; CDR3 DNA: TGTGCCAGTAGTATGGAGGATAACTATGAAAAACTGTTTTTT; CDR3 protein: CASSMEDNYEKLFF
D gene: .; J gene: TRBJ1-1; clone size: .; V gene: TRBV3-1/TRBV3-2; CDR3 DNA: TGTGCCAGCAGCCCCCCATCCTTTTCGGACTTGGGAGCTTTCTTT; CDR3 protein: CASSPPSFSDLGAFF
D gene: .; J gene: TRBJ2-7; clone size: .; V gene: TRBV5-1; CDR3 DNA: TGCGCCAGCAGCTTGGAGGCTAGCTTTTTTTCCTACGAGCAGTACTTC; CDR3 protein: CASSLEASFFSYEQYF
D gene: .; J gene: TRBJ1-4; clone size: .; V gene: TRBV5-1; CDR3 DNA: TGCGCCAGCAAGGTCTCAACTAATGAAAAACTGTTTTTT; CDR3 protein: CASKVSTNEKLFF
D gene: .; J gene: TRBJ2-1; clone size: .; V gene: TRBV6-5; CDR3 DNA: TGTGCCAGCAGAAGCGACAGTTTCTACAATAGTGAGCAGTTCTTC; CDR3 protein: CASRSDSFYNSEQFF
D gene: .; J gene: TRBJ2-2; clone size: once; V gene: TRBV5-5; CDR3 DNA: TGTGCCAGCAGCTTGGAGATGAACACCGGGGAGCTGTTTTTT; CDR3 protein: CASSLEMNTGELFF